This T cell receptor (beta chain) was documented in a study of cytomegalovirus exposure and HLA in healthy donors. Use of 60 Vbeta and 13 Jbeta primers characterized the PCR. Method: immunoSEQ multiplex PCR; TCRdb's copy keeps in-frame clones and lacks some. The sample holds 150,000 to 200,000 clones, around 80% seen once. The sample comprised PBMCs. This clonotype originated in a woman aged 25 to 45 in good health and CMV-seropositive.

In DNA form, the CDR3 reads TGTGCCTGGAAAAGCAGGGGTAATTCACCCCTCCACTTT. As protein: CAWKSRGNSPLHF. The chain combines TRBV30 with TRBJ1-6; D is possibly TRBD1 (6 bases). Germline loops: CDR1 GTSNPN, CDR2 SVGIG (reference sequence). This CDR3 is 13 amino acids long. V lost 4 bases and J lost 6, with 10 bases in between.